The rows below give T cell receptor beta chains drawn from one sample of a study of OX40 agonist ivuxolimab in advanced cancers. The protocol was immunoSEQ multiplex PCR, while the TCRdb copy is restricted to in-frame clones and leaves out a portion. The repertoire holds some 53,000 clones, with approximately 94% as singletons. The sequencing used CD4+ or CD8+ T cells sorted from blood, collected in a trial of the OX40 agonist ivuxolimab. Receptors originate from an adult with an advanced solid tumor such as melanoma, head and neck, liver or kidney cancer. Each CDR3 is given with its conserved first and last residue. The D gene is left open where the match is weak. Clone sizes are given selectively: once, few, many, or a class where the clone is expanded.

d_gene,abundance,j_gene,v_gene,CDR3aa,CDR3nt
-,-,TRBJ1-1,TRBV7-9,CASSSAEGTGRNTEAFF,TGTGCCAGCAGCTCCGCCGAAGGTACGGGGAGGAACACTGAAGCTTTCTTT
TRBD2,-,TRBJ2-1,TRBV7-6,CASSSLSLAGGYNEQFF,TGTGCCAGCAGCTCACTGTCCCTAGCGGGAGGTTACAATGAGCAGTTCTTC
-,-,TRBJ2-5,TRBV5-6,CASSFDGGETQYF,TGTGCCAGCAGCTTCGACGGGGGAGAGACCCAGTACTTC
-,-,TRBJ1-1,TRBV27,CASSVTGRTEAFF,TGTGCCAGCAGTGTGACTGGGAGGACTGAAGCTTTCTTT
TRBD2,-,TRBJ2-1,TRBV7-9,CASRTSGTDEQFF,TGTGCCAGCCGGACTAGCGGGACGGATGAGCAGTTCTTC
TRBD2,-,TRBJ2-1,TRBV2,CASSDNSGRRDEQFF,TGTGCCAGCAGCGACAATAGCGGGAGGAGAGATGAGCAGTTCTTC
-,-,TRBJ1-1,TRBV6-6,CASSSFGTANTEAFF,TGTGCCAGCAGCTCCTTCGGGACGGCGAACACTGAAGCTTTCTTT
TRBD2,-,TRBJ2-4,TRBV19,CASSPFSGPGGIQYF,TGTGCCAGTAGTCCTTTTTCAGGGCCGGGGGGCATTCAGTACTTC
-,-,TRBJ1-2,TRBV5-6,CASSTEISYGYTF,TGTGCCAGCAGCACGGAGATCTCCTATGGCTACACCTTC
TRBD2,-,TRBJ2-1,TRBV7-8,CASSLGSGLGERSSYNEQFF,TGTGCCAGCAGCTTAGGATCGGGACTAGGAGAACGAAGCTCCTACAATGAGCAGTTCTTC
-,-,TRBJ2-7,TRBV7-9,CASSTPSGSNEQYF,TGTGCCAGCAGCACCCCCTCCGGATCTAACGAGCAGTACTTC
TRBD2,once,TRBJ2-7,TRBV28,CASSASSGPDYEQYF,TGTGCCAGCAGTGCGTCTAGCGGACCGGACTACGAGCAGTACTTC
-,-,TRBJ1-1,TRBV6-5,CASSYLRMNTEAFF,TGTGCCAGCAGTTACCTGCGAATGAACACTGAAGCTTTCTTT
-,-,TRBJ1-5,TRBV5-8,CASSWRGPSNQPQHF,TGTGCCAGCAGCTGGCGGGGGCCTAGCAATCAGCCCCAGCATTTT
-,-,TRBJ1-2,TRBV7-8,CASSSPRGYTF,TGTGCCAGCAGCTCCCCCCGAGGCTACACCTTC
-,-,TRBJ2-7,TRBV25-1,CASSESSASEQYF,TGTGCCAGCAGTGAATCTTCGGCATCGGAGCAGTACTTC
TRBD1,-,TRBJ1-1,TRBV7-9,CASRQRGQGSGSAFF,TGTGCCAGCAGACAAAGAGGACAGGGGAGCGGTTCAGCTTTCTTT
-,-,TRBJ2-1,TRBV16,CASSQGQRIILGDNEQFF,TGTGCCAGCAGCCAAGGACAGAGAATCATTTTGGGCGACAATGAGCAGTTCTTC
TRBD1,-,TRBJ1-2,TRBV27,CASSLSTGTGGLWGYTF,TGTGCCAGCAGTTTATCGACCGGGACAGGGGGCTTATGGGGCTACACCTTC
TRBD1,-,TRBJ2-2,TRBV11-2,CASSFPGGNTGELFF,TGTGCCAGCAGCTTTCCAGGGGGGAACACCGGGGAGCTGTTTTTT
-,-,TRBJ2-1,TRBV10-3,CAISESGAEGGSYNEQFF,TGTGCCATCAGTGAGTCAGGGGCGGAGGGGGGCTCCTACAATGAGCAGTTCTTC
-,-,TRBJ1-2,TRBV4-2,CASSQEGGIYGYTF,TGTGCCAGCAGCCAAGAAGGAGGAATCTATGGCTACACCTTC